The 16 T cell receptor beta chains below were found in one sample sequenced in a study of OX40 agonist ivuxolimab in advanced cancers. Profiled with immunoSEQ multiplex PCR; TCRdb holds only in-frame clones, not every one. The sample shows 65,000 to 95,000 clones, approximately 82% of them seen only once. Source: CD4+ or CD8+ T cells sorted from blood, taken in a trial of the OX40 agonist ivuxolimab. The receptors originated from an adult with an advanced solid tumor such as melanoma, head and neck, liver or kidney cancer.

The genes are TRBV29-1 and TRBJ2-1; D is perhaps TRBD2 (5 bases). With 6 bases removed from V and 0 bases from J, the gap between germline ends came to 9 bases. Germline CDR1 reads SQVTM; CDR2 reads ANQGSEA. This CDR3 comprises 13 residues. CDR3 in DNA: TGCAGCGTAGCGGTTAGCTCCTACAATGAGCAGTTCTTC. Its translation is CSVAVSSYNEQFF.

The chain carries TRBV18 and TRBJ1-1; unclear D gene. The CDR3 spans 13 residues. The V gene's germline CDR1 is KGHSH and CDR2 LQKENI. Trimming removed 2 bases from V and 5 bases from J, with 9 bases in between. The CDR3: CASSPSDGTEAFF. The CDR3 DNA is TGTGCCAGCTCACCATCAGACGGTACTGAAGCTTTCTTT.

The chain recombines TRBV7-2 with TRBJ2-2; D is uncertain. Looked up from germline, CDR1 is SGHTA and CDR2 is FQGNSA. Deletions cut 0 bases from V and 0 bases from J, with 11 bases between. CDR3 length equals 17 residues. In DNA form, the CDR3 reads TGTGCCAGCAGCTTAGCGAGGCCAGCCGCGAACACCGGGGAGCTGTTTTTT. Translation: CASSLARPAANTGELFF.

The chain couples TRBV7-8 to TRBJ1-2; 11 nucleotides line up with TRBD1. Per germline, CDR1 SGHVS and CDR2 FQNEAQ. V shed 2 bases, J shed 4 bases, and the junction held 3 bases outside the gene matches. The CDR3 extends over 15 amino acids. CDR3 amino acids: CASSLRTGGGYGYTF. The CDR3 nucleotides read TGTGCCAGCAGCTTACGGACAGGGGGCGGCTATGGCTACACCTTC.

The gene calls are TRBV19 and TRBJ1-2, with D maybe TRBD1 (6 bases). Per the germline V gene, CDR1 is LNHDA and CDR2 is SQIVND (reference sequence). Deletions cut 1 base from V and 8 bases from J, with 14 bases between. The CDR3 totals 14 residues. This chain's CDR3 is CASSIVPGAYGYTF. As DNA, the CDR3 is TGTGCCAGTAGTATAGTTCCAGGGGCGTACGGCTACACCTTC.

The chain couples TRBV5-1 to TRBJ1-6; weak D call: TRBD1 (5 bases). This CDR3 contains 14 residues. CDR1 is SGHRS and CDR2 is YFSETQ in the germline V gene. V dropped 4 bases and J dropped 7 bases, with 12 bases sitting between them. In DNA, the CDR3 is TGCGCCAGCAGCGTAGGGACGGAAAATTCACCCCTCCACTTT. Amino acids: CASSVGTENSPLHF.

The J gene is TRBJ2-7, the V gene TRBV19; D is uncertain. This CDR3 contains 13 residues. Trimming pared 8 bases from V and 3 bases from J, leaving 14 bases between. Germline lookup yields CDR1 LNHDA and CDR2 SQIVND (reference sequence). The CDR3 here is CASGKGSFYEQYF. The CDR3 DNA reads as TGTGCCAGTGGTAAGGGCTCTTTCTACGAGCAGTACTTC.

The gene calls are TRBV6-1 and TRBJ1-5, with no clear D. Deletions cut 5 bases from V and 0 bases from J, with 11 bases between. The germline V gene encodes CDR1 MNHNS and CDR2 SASEGT. The CDR3 loop spans 15 amino acids. For the CDR3, the DNA is TGTGCCAGCAGTAAGGGTGGGGATAGCAATCAGCCCCAGCATTTT. Protein product: CASSKGGDSNQPQHF.

The chain recombines TRBV7-3 with TRBJ1-3; D gene unclear. This CDR3 region has 13 residues. Germline V gene lookup returns CDR1 SGHTA and CDR2 FQGTGA. V was pared by 5 bases and J by 4 bases, with 9 bases between. CDR3 loop: CASSHDAGNTIYF. DNA of the CDR3: TGTGCCAGCAGCCACGACGCGGGAAACACCATATATTTT.

The rearrangement links TRBV5-1 to TRBJ1-1, with a tentative D call TRBD1 (6 bases). This CDR3 comprises 15 residues. Trimming took 4 bases from V and 5 from J, leaving 18 bases between them. Germline-derived CDR1 and CDR2 are SGHRS and YFSETQ. CDR3 region: CASSVPQGWNTEAFF. The CDR3 DNA is TGCGCCAGCAGCGTACCACAGGGATGGAATACTGAAGCTTTCTTT.

The chain carries TRBV6-6 and TRBJ2-5, with 8 bases that match TRBD1. CDR1 MNHNY and CDR2 SVGAGI come from the germline V gene (reference sequence). The J segment lost 1 base and the V segment lost 2 bases, leaving 3 bases of the junction unmatched. CDR3 length equals 15 residues. CDR3 protein: CASSYGQGAQETQYF. The CDR3 coding sequence is TGTGCCAGCAGTTACGGACAGGGCGCCCAAGAGACCCAGTACTTC.

J is TRBJ2-5 and V is TRBV2; D is unclear. The CDR3 length is 12 residues. V dropped 6 bases and J dropped 5 bases, with 10 bases sitting between them. Germline V gives CDR1 SNHLY, CDR2 FYNNEI. CDR3 coding DNA: TGTGCCAGCAGCGCATTGGGGGAGACCCAGTACTTC. As protein: CASSALGETQYF.

The count of this clone is one. The chain carries TRBV11-3 and TRBJ2-2, with 7 bases lining up with TRBD1. The CDR3 has 16 amino acids. CDR1 is SGHNT and CDR2 is YENEEA in the germline V gene. Unmatched junction bases numbered 8, after V lost 3 bases and J lost 4 bases. The DNA for the CDR3 is TGTGCCAGCAGCTTTTACGGGACAGAAGCCACCGGGGAGCTGTTTTTT. It translates to CASSFYGTEATGELFF.

The chain couples TRBV7-6 to TRBJ1-3, with D possibly being TRBD1 (5 bases). V shed 0 bases and J shed 0 bases, with 12 bases lying between them. The CDR3 contains 17 residues. From germline, CDR1 is SGHVS and CDR2 FNYEAQ. In nucleotides, the CDR3 is TGTGCCAGCAGCTTAGCCGGGGGACCTCTCTCTGGAAACACCATATATTTT. Protein product: CASSLAGGPLSGNTIYF.

CDR3 protein: CASSVTGNTIYF. The CDR3 coding sequence is TGTGCCAGCAGCGTAACTGGAAACACCATATATTTT. The genes are TRBV5-6 and TRBJ1-3; D is unclear. CDR1 and CDR2 from the germline V gene are SGHDT and YYEEEE. Trimming took off 4 bases at V and 2 bases at J, with 4 bases between the two ends. CDR3 length: 12 amino acids.

The V and J genes are TRBV9 and TRBJ1-4; the D is unclear. Germline CDR1 is SGDLS and CDR2 is YYNGEE. The CDR3 length is 14 residues. Trimming stripped 0 bases from V and 0 bases from J, with 3 bases between. CDR3: CASSVDATNEKLFF. DNA for the CDR3: TGTGCCAGCAGCGTAGATGCAACTAATGAAAAACTGTTTTTT.